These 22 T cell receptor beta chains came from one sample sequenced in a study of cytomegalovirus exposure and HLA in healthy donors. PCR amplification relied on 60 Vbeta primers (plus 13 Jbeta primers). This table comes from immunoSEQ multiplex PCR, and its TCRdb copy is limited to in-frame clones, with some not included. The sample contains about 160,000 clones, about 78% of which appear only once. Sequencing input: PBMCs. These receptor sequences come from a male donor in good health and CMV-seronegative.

This chain's CDR3 is CASSFQDSSYEQYF. DNA for the CDR3: TGCGCCAGCAGCTTTCAGGACAGCTCCTACGAGCAGTACTTC. The gene calls are TRBV5-1 and TRBJ2-7, with a tentative D call TRBD1 (6 bases). Per germline, CDR1 SGHRS and CDR2 YFSETQ. The length of the CDR3 is 14 residues. V was trimmed by 2 bases and J by 0 bases, leaving 9 bases between them.

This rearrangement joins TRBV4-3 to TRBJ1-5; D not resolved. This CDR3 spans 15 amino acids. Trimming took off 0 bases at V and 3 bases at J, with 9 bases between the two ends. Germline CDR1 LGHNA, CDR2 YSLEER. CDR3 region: CASSQDVAYNQPQHF. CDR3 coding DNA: TGCGCCAGCAGCCAAGATGTCGCCTACAATCAGCCCCAGCATTTT.

The CDR3 spells CASSSSGHQNSSLHF. CDR3 bases: TGTGCCAGCAGCTCATCGGGACACCAAAACTCATCCCTCCACTTT. This sequence joins TRBV7-9 and TRBJ1-6; TRBD1 is a possible D gene (6 bases). The V and J ends lost 4 bases and 14 bases respectively, with 21 bases between them. Germline values: CDR1 SEHNR, CDR2 FQNEAQ (reference sequence). This CDR3 spans 15 amino acids.

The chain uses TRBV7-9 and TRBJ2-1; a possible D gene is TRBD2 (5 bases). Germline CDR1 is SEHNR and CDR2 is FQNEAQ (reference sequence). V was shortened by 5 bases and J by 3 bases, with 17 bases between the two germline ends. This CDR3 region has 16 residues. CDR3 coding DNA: TGTGCCAGCAGCGGGCCGGGTTCCCGGGGCTACAATGAGCAGTTCTTC. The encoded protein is CASSGPGSRGYNEQFF.

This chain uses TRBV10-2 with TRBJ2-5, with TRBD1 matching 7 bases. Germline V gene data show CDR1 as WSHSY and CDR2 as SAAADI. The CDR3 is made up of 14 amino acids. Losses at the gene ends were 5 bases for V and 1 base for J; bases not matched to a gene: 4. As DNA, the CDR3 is TGCGCCAGCAGTAGACAGGGCCTCCAAGAGACCCAGTACTTC. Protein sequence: CASSRQGLQETQYF.

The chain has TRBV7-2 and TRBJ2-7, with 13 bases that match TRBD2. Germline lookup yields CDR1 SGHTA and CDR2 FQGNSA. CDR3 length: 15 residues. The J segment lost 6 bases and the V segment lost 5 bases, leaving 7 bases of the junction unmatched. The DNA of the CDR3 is TGTGCCAGCAGCGCCCAACTAGCGGGAGGGGGCGAGCAGTACTTC. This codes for CASSAQLAGGGEQYF.

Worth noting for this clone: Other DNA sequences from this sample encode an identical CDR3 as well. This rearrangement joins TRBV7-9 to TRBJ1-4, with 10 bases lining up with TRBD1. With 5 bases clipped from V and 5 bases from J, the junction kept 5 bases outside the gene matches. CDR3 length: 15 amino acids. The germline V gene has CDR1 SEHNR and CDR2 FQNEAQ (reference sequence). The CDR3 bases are TGTGCCAGCAGCAATCCGGGACAGGGGAATGAAAAACTGTTTTTT. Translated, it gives CASSNPGQGNEKLFF.

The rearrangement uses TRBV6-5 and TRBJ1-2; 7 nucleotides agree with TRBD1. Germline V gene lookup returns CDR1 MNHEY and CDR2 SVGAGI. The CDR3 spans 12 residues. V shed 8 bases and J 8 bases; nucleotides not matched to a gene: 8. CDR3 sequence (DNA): TGTGCCAGCCTTGACAGGGCTGGCGGCTACACCTTC. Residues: CASLDRAGGYTF.

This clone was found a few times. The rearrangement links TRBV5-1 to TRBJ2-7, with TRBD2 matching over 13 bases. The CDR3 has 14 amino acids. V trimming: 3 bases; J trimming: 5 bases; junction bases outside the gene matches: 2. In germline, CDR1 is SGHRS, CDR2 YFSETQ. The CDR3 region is CASSSGLAGNEQYF. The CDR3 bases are TGCGCCAGCAGCTCGGGACTAGCGGGGAACGAGCAGTACTTC. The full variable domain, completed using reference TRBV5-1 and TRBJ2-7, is KAGVTQTPRYLIKTRGQQVTLSCSPISGHRSVSWYQQTPGQGLQFLFEYFSETQRNKGNFPGRFSGRQFSNSRSEMNVSTLELGDSALYLCASSSGLAGNEQYFGPGTRLTVT.

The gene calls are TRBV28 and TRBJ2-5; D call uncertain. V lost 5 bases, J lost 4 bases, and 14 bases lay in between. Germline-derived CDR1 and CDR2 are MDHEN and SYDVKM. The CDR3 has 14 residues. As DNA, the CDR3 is TGTGCCAGCAGTCCGTCTGCCCCCGGAGAGACCCAGTACTTC. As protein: CASSPSAPGETQYF.

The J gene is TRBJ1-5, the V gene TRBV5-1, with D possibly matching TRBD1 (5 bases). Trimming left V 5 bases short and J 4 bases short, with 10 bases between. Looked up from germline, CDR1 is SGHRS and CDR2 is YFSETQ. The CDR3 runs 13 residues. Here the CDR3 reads CASRQGKNQPQHF. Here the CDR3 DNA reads TGCGCCAGCAGGCAGGGTAAAAATCAGCCCCAGCATTTT.

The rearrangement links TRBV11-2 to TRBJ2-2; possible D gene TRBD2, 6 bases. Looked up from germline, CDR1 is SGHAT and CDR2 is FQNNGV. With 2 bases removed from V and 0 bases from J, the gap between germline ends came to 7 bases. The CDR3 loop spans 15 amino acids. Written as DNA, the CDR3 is TGTGCCAGCAGCTTAATAGCGGCGAACACCGGGGAGCTGTTTTTT. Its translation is CASSLIAANTGELFF.

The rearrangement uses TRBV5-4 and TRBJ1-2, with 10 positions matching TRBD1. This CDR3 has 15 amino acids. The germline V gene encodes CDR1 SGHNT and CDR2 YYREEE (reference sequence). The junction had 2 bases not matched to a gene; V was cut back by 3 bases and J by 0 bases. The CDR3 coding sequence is TGTGCCAGCAGCTCCGGGACAGGGGCTAACTATGGCTACACCTTC. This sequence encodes CASSSGTGANYGYTF.

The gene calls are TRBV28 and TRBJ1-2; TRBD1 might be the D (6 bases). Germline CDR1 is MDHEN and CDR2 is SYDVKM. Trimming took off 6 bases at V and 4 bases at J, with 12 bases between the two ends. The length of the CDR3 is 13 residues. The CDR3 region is CASSPPDSYGYTF. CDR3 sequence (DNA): TGTGCCAGCAGCCCACCGGACAGCTATGGCTACACCTTC.

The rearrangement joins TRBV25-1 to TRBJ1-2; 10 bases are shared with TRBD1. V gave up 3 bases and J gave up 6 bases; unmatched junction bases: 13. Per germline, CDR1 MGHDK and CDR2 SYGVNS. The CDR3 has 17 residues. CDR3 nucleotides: TGTGCCAGCAGTGACGTAGGGGGACAGGGGAGATCCCATGGCTACACCTTC. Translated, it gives CASSDVGGQGRSHGYTF.

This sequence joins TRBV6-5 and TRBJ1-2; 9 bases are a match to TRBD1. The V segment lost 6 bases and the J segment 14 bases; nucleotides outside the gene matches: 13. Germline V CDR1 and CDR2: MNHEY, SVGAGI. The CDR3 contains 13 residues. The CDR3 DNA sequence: TGTGCCAGCAGGGGGAACAGGGACAGGGATTCGACCTTC. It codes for CASRGNRDRDSTF.

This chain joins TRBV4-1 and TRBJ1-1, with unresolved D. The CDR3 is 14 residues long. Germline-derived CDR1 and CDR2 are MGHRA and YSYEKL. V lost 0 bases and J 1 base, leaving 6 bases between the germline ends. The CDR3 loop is CASSQDTRNTEAFF. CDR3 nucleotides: TGCGCCAGCAGCCAAGATACAAGGAACACTGAAGCTTTCTTT.

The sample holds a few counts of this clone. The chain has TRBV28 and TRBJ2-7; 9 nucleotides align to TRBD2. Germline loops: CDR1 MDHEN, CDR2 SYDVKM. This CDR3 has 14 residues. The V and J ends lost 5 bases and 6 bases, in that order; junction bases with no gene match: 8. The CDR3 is CASSRIGGRAEQYF. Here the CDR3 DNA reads TGTGCCAGCAGTAGGATAGGCGGGAGGGCCGAGCAGTACTTC.

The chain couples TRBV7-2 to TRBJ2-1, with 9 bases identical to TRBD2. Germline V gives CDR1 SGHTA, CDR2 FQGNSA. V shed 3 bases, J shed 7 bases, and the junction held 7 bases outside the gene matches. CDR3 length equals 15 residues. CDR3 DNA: TGTGCCAGCAGCTTGGCGGGGGGGTTTGTGAATGAGCAGTTCTTC. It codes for CASSLAGGFVNEQFF.

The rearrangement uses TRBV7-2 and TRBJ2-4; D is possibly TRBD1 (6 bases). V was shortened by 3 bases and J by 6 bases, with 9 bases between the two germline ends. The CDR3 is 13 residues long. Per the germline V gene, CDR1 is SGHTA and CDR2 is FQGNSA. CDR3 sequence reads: CASSLARGNIQYF. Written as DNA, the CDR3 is TGTGCCAGCAGCTTGGCCAGGGGAAACATTCAGTACTTC.

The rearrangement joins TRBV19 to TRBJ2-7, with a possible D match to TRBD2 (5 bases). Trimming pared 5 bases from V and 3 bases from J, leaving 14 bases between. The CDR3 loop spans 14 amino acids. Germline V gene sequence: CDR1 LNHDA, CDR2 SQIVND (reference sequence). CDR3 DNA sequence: TGTGCCAGTAGTTCCGGGAACGGGATCTACGAGCAGTACTTC. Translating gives CASSSGNGIYEQYF.

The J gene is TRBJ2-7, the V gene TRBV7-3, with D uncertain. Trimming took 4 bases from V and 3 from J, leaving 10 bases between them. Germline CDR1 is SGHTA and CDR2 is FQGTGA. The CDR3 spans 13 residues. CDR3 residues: CASSSRLGYEQYF. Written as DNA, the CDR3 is TGTGCCAGCAGCTCCCGACTGGGCTACGAGCAGTACTTC.